A single sample is the source of the 19 T cell receptor beta chains below, sequenced in a study of human T cells and chemical hapten exposure. Time point meaning: pre-sensitization, week 0. The treatment: therapeutic diphenylcyclopropenone sensitization with weekly scalp DPC. TCRdb called the RACE reads again in MiXCR, with one record for every CDR3 protein. The profile shows approximately 77,000 distinct CDR3 sequences, 13% to 15% of them singletons. Sample: whole blood, taken in connection with sensitization to the hapten diphenylcyclopropenone (DPC). These receptors all stem from a woman aged 50 to 60 with alopecia areata. Some clones in this sample may be carry-over from other donors' samples.

This clonotype was picked up many times. The chain combines TRBV14 with TRBJ1-2; TRBD1 is a possible D gene (6 bases). Germline CDR1 and CDR2: SGHDN and FVKESK. This CDR3 spans 13 amino acids. V was cut by 3 bases and J by 8 bases, with 13 bases left in between. In DNA, the CDR3 is TGTGCCAGCAGCCACACCCGGGGGCACGGCTACACCTTC. Encoded protein: CASSHTRGHGYTF.

This clonotype was recorded at least ten times. J is TRBJ2-3 and V is TRBV7-6; possible D gene TRBD2, 6 bases. CDR3 length: 16 amino acids. Germline values: CDR1 SGHVS, CDR2 FNYEAQ. The V gene lost 5 bases and the J gene lost 4 bases, with 19 bases spanning the gap. The CDR3 bases are TGTGCCAGCAGCCCAAAACCAGCGGGTGGGGCAGATACGCAGTATTTT. As protein: CASSPKPAGGADTQYF. Full variable domain (missing parts from reference TRBV7-6 and TRBJ2-3): GAGVSQSPRYKVTKRGQDVALRCDPISGHVSLYWYRQALGQGPEFLTYFNYEAQQDKSGLPNDRFSAERPEGSISTLTIQRTEQRDSAMYRCASSPKPAGGADTQYFGPGTRLTVL.

This clonotype has more than one count but fewer than ten. V is TRBV5-1 and J is TRBJ2-1; D perhaps matches TRBD2 (6 bases). Germline V gives CDR1 SGHRS, CDR2 YFSETQ. The CDR3 is made up of 16 amino acids. Trimming shortened V by 5 bases and J by 5 bases, and 20 bases separated the two germline ends. CDR3 sequence (DNA): TGCGCCAGCAGTGAGTTAGCGGCGGTTTCGAACAATGAGCAGTTCTTC. It specifies CASSELAAVSNNEQFF.

In its sample, this clonotype was seen a few times. This likely comes from a read error, as the CDR3 has no conserved phenylalanine or tryptophan at its end. It is unclear where the CDR3 begins or ends on the DNA, so no DNA is shown, and the CDR3 is as TCRdb lists it. V is TRBV14 and J is TRBJ2-1; TRBD1 is the table's D call, not checked against the DNA. Germline-derived CDR1 and CDR2 are SGHDN and FVKESK. With termini counted, the CDR3 has 13 amino acids. This CDR3 is CASSQSPTMSLDV.

Turning to this clonotype: A much more abundant neighbour one base away suggests this may be a read error. The rearrangement joins TRBV6-1 to TRBJ2-1; 8 bases line up with TRBD1. This CDR3 contains 15 residues. CDR1 and CDR2 from the germline V gene are MNHNS and SASEGT. The CDR3 nucleotides are TGTGCCGGCAGGACGGTGAGACAGGGGAACAATGAGCAGTTCTTC. Protein sequence: CAGRTVRQGNNEQFF.

This clonotype was seen only a few times. The CDR3 region has the DNA TGTGCCAGCAGCTTGAAACGTAGCTCCGGGGAGCTGTTTTTT. The encoded protein is CASSLKRSSGELFF. The gene calls are TRBV5-8 and TRBJ2-2, with unresolved D. Germline V gene data show CDR1 as SGHTS and CDR2 as YDEGEE. Trimming took off 1 base at V and 6 bases at J, with 10 bases between the two ends. The CDR3 totals 14 residues.

This chain connects TRBV7-2 to TRBJ2-4; D gene ambiguous. The CDR3 totals 14 residues. Trimming cost V 1 base and J 1 base, with 5 bases left between them. Germline V gene lookup returns CDR1 SGHTA and CDR2 FQGNSA. DNA for the CDR3: TGTGCCAGCAGCTTAGACAGCGCCAAAAACATTCAGTACTTC. Encoded protein: CASSLDSAKNIQYF.

In its sample, this clonotype was seen many times. The DNA of the CDR3 is TGCGCCAGCAGCTTGGTTCTAGCGGAGAACACCGGGGAGCTGTTTTTT. This gives the protein CASSLVLAENTGELFF. The V and J genes are TRBV5-1 and TRBJ2-2; 7 positions agree with TRBD2. CDR1 and CDR2 (germline): SGHRS, YFSETQ. V was clipped by 0 bases and J by 1 base; unmatched bases: 3. This CDR3 has 16 residues.

The chain carries TRBV20-1 and TRBJ2-7, with D uncertain. Germline-derived CDR1 and CDR2 are DFQATT and SNEGSKA (reference sequence). This CDR3 comprises 12 residues. V lost 5 bases and J lost 1, with 9 bases in between. This chain's CDR3 is CSARESSYEQYF. The CDR3 DNA sequence: TGCAGTGCTCGCGAGAGTTCCTACGAGCAGTACTTC.

V gene TRBV21-1 combines with J gene TRBJ2-5; the D segment call TRBD2 is taken from the table without a DNA check. TRBV21-1 is an annotated pseudogene. There are 22 residues in the CDR3. DNA for the CDR3: TGTGCCAGCAGCATGGGATCTCGGCGGCCTAGCGGGAGTCGAATGGTCCAAGAGACCCAGTACTTC. This gives the protein CASSMGSRRPSGSRMVQETQYF.

The table lists this clonotype with a few counts. This chain uses TRBV30 with TRBJ2-1; 11 nucleotides agree with TRBD2. This CDR3 comprises 13 residues. Per the germline V gene, CDR1 is GTSNPN and CDR2 is SVGIG (reference sequence). Trimming removed 3 bases from V and 8 bases from J; junction bases left unmatched: 3. The CDR3 sequence is CAWRTSGTHEQFF. The CDR3 DNA is TGTGCCTGGAGGACTAGCGGGACCCATGAGCAGTTCTTC.

The chain employs TRBV7-8 and TRBJ1-2, with a tentative D call TRBD1 (5 bases). The germline V gene has CDR1 SGHVS and CDR2 FQNEAQ. CDR3 size: 15 residues. V lost 1 base and J 2 bases, leaving 11 bases between the germline ends. The CDR3 DNA reads as TGTGCCAGCAGCTTAGGGGGCCCCAGGAACTATGGCTACACCTTC. This codes for CASSLGGPRNYGYTF.

This clonotype turned up a few times. This chain links TRBV7-6 with TRBJ1-4; D uncertain. V gave up 1 base and J gave up 8 bases, with 11 bases separating them. The CDR3 has 14 amino acids. Germline V gives CDR1 SGHVS, CDR2 FNYEAQ. The CDR3 loop is CASSLEGTGEKLFF. Written as DNA, the CDR3 is TGTGCCAGCAGCTTAGAGGGCACGGGGGAAAAACTGTTTTTT.

The table lists this clonotype with a few counts. CDR3 coding DNA: TGTGCCAGCAGCTTAGTCTCGAGCGGGAGCACAGATACGCAGTATTTT. Residues: CASSLVSSGSTDTQYF. The V and J genes are TRBV7-2 and TRBJ2-3, with D perhaps matching TRBD2 (6 bases). The V end was cut by 1 base, the J end by 0 bases, with 11 bases between. Germline V gene data show CDR1 as SGHTA and CDR2 as FQGNSA. This CDR3 has 16 amino acids.

The rearrangement links TRBV7-2 to TRBJ1-2, with D hard to call. Between the trimmed V and J ends, which lost 5 bases and 4 bases, there was a span of 14 bases. Germline V gene sequence: CDR1 SGHTA, CDR2 FQGNSA. This CDR3 has 14 residues. CDR3 sequence (DNA): TGTGCCAGCAGCCCACGGGAGAAAGCCTATGGCTACACCTTC. Protein: CASSPREKAYGYTF.

This clonotype was counted a few times. The CDR3 loop reads CASSLTQGQETQYF. The DNA of the CDR3 is TGCGCCAGCAGCCTGACCCAGGGGCAAGAGACCCAGTACTTC. The chain combines TRBV4-1 with TRBJ2-5, with D possibly TRBD1 on 6 matching bases. The CDR3 is 14 amino acids. The V end was cut by 4 bases, the J end by 2 bases, with 11 bases between. Looked up from germline, CDR1 is MGHRA and CDR2 is YSYEKL.

This clonotype was seen a handful of times. The chain is built from TRBV11-2 and TRBJ2-1; tentatively, D is TRBD1 or TRBD2 (5 bases each). The length of the CDR3 is 16 residues. V was trimmed by 1 base and J by 8 bases, leaving 18 bases between them. Germline CDR1 is SGHAT and CDR2 is FQNNGV. The CDR3 protein is CASSLAQGARRHEQFF. CDR3 coding DNA: TGTGCCAGCAGCTTAGCCCAGGGTGCCCGGAGGCATGAGCAGTTCTTC.

This chain uses TRBV6-2 or TRBV6-3 with TRBJ2-5, with TRBD2 as a possible D gene (6 bases). The CDR3 is 12 residues long. Germline values: CDR1 MNHEY, CDR2 SVGEGT. The V gene lost 8 bases and the J gene lost 5 bases, with 12 bases spanning the gap. The CDR3 DNA reads as TGTGCCAGCGAGGGGAGGTCGGAGACCCAGTACTTC. This translates into CASEGRSETQYF.

This clonotype was seen only a few times. This chain joins TRBV29-1 and TRBJ2-1, with TRBD2 matching over 7 bases. The CDR3 is made up of 13 amino acids. With V trimmed by 8 bases and J by 8 bases, 12 bases remained unmatched. Germline V gene data show CDR1 as SQVTM and CDR2 as ANQGSEA. In DNA, the CDR3 is TGCAGCACGAAGTGGGCGGGAGTCCATGAGCAGTTCTTC. The encoded protein is CSTKWAGVHEQFF.